A single sample is the source of the 27 T cell receptor beta chains below, sequenced in a study of T cells in Graves' hyperthyroidism and ophthalmopathy. RNA transcripts gave rise to amplified TCR beta CDR3 regions. HTBI primers drove first-round RT-PCR of the TCR CDR3. TCRdb reanalysed the multiplex PCR reads using MiXCR and keeps one entry per CDR3 protein. The sample shows about 320,000 distinct CDR3 sequences, approximately 16% of them seen only once. The sample was blood. The source is a man aged 25-40 years with Graves' hyperthyroidism.

The chain joins TRBV9 to TRBJ2-1, with no clear D. V lost 0 bases to trimming and J lost 7 bases, with 11 bases between them. This CDR3 contains 14 residues. Germline V CDR1 and CDR2: SGDLS, YYNGEE. The CDR3 protein is CASSVGSLSNEQFF. The CDR3 nucleotides read TGTGCCAGCAGCGTAGGTAGTCTCAGTAATGAGCAGTTCTTC.

The rearrangement joins TRBV20-1 to TRBJ1-5; the match to TRBD1 covers 11 bases. CDR1 and CDR2 (germline): DFQATT, SNEGSKA (reference sequence). The V segment lost 0 bases and the J segment 7 bases; nucleotides outside the gene matches: 5. The CDR3 has 15 amino acids. CDR3 nucleotide sequence: TGCAGTGCTAGAGACTGGACAGGGGGCGGGCAGCCCCAGCATTTT. Its protein is CSARDWTGGGQPQHF.

The chain combines TRBV20-1 with TRBJ2-7; D remains unclear. This CDR3 comprises 13 residues. Germline-derived CDR1 and CDR2 are DFQATT and SNEGSKA (reference sequence). V was cut by 1 base and J by 0 bases, with 7 bases left in between. CDR3 nucleotides: TGCAGTGCTAGAGGACCATCCTCCTACGAGCAGTACTTC. This codes for CSARGPSSYEQYF.

The sample holds many counts of this clonotype. The chain links TRBV20-1 to TRBJ2-4, with D perhaps TRBD1 (5 bases). V dropped 5 bases and J dropped 7 bases, with 21 bases sitting between them. Germline CDR1 reads DFQATT; CDR2 reads SNEGSKA (reference sequence). The CDR3 consists of 15 residues. Here the CDR3 reads CSASHPDSRRNIQYF. CDR3 DNA sequence: TGCAGTGCTTCCCACCCAGACAGCCGAAGGAACATTCAGTACTTC.

This clonotype was picked up many times. The genes are TRBV20-1 and TRBJ1-1; 7 bases agree with TRBD1. This CDR3 has 14 amino acids. The ends lost 2 bases at V and 4 bases at J; junction bases unmatched: 7. Germline CDR1 and CDR2: DFQATT and SNEGSKA (reference sequence). CDR3 in amino acids: CSARLGGSGTEAFF. The CDR3, as DNA: TGCAGTGCTAGATTAGGGGGCTCGGGCACTGAAGCTTTCTTT.

This clonotype has just a few counts. The V gene is TRBV19, the J gene TRBJ2-3; TRBD2 matches at 9 bases. V lost 6 bases, J lost 2 bases, and 12 bases stayed unmatched. This CDR3 has 17 residues. CDR1 and CDR2 (germline): LNHDA, SQIVND (reference sequence). CDR3 nucleotides: TGTGCCAGTAGCAACTTAGCGGGAGCTGGGAACACAGATACGCAGTATTTT. Translated, it gives CASSNLAGAGNTDTQYF.

This clonotype was seen a few times. The chain is built from TRBV2 and TRBJ1-5; perhaps TRBD1 as D (5 bases). Per the germline V gene, CDR1 is SNHLY and CDR2 is FYNNEI. The V end was cut by 2 bases, the J end by 7 bases, with 12 bases between. CDR3 length: 14 amino acids. This CDR3 reads CASSESSGSQPQHF. The CDR3, as DNA: TGTGCCAGCAGTGAATCTTCAGGGTCCCAGCCCCAGCATTTT.

This clonotype was detected only a few times. The chain employs TRBV28 and TRBJ1-5; no firm D call. The germline V gene has CDR1 MDHEN and CDR2 SYDVKM. The CDR3 runs 16 residues. V lost 6 bases and J 3 bases, leaving 18 bases between the germline ends. For the CDR3, the DNA is TGTGCCAGCAGCAAGATATCTATCCCATACAATCAGCCCCAGCATTTT. Its protein product is CASSKISIPYNQPQHF.

The table lists this clonotype with many counts. The genes are TRBV7-3 and TRBJ2-6; D uncertain. With 4 bases removed from V and 0 bases from J, the gap between germline ends came to 7 bases. CDR3 length: 15 amino acids. Germline CDR1 reads SGHTA; CDR2 reads FQGTGA. CDR3 DNA: TGTGCCAGCAGCTACCGGACCTCTGGGGCCAACGTCCTGACTTTC. Its translation: CASSYRTSGANVLTF.

This clonotype was seen many times. The genes are TRBV11-2 and TRBJ2-3; 12 nucleotides agree with TRBD2. The CDR3 is 17 residues long. The ends lost 5 bases at V and 4 bases at J; junction bases unmatched: 10. Germline CDR1 is SGHAT and CDR2 is FQNNGV. The CDR3 nucleotides are TGTGCCAGCAGCCCGAGCGGACTAGCGGGAATAGCAGATACGCAGTATTTT. Protein sequence: CASSPSGLAGIADTQYF.

The CDR3, as DNA: TGCAGCGTTGTTCCTGCATCCTACAATGAGCAGTTCTTC. It encodes CSVVPASYNEQFF. This chain links TRBV29-1 with TRBJ2-1, with D uncertain. The germline V and J ends were trimmed by 4 bases and 1 base, with 8 bases remaining between them. CDR1 is SQVTM, CDR2 ANQGSEA, per germline. This CDR3 region has 13 residues.

The sample holds a few counts of this clonotype. The chain uses TRBV7-2 and TRBJ2-3; D may correspond to TRBD1 or TRBD2 (5 bases each). V lost 4 bases to trimming and J lost 6 bases, with 11 bases between them. CDR3 size: 13 residues. Germline V gene data show CDR1 as SGHTA and CDR2 as FQGNSA. The CDR3 region has the DNA TGTGCCAGCAGCTCTTCGGGGCGGGATACGCAGTATTTT. It is translated as CASSSSGRDTQYF.

Points on this clonotype: At one end, the junction sequence differs from germline, possibly due to a read error. The chain has TRBV5-8 and TRBJ2-1; the match to TRBD2 covers 11 bases. The CDR3 runs 15 residues. Looked up from germline, CDR1 is SGHTS and CDR2 is YDEGEE. The CDR3 coding sequence is TGCGCCAGCAGCCAGATAGCGGGAGGGCCCCGTGAGCAGTTCTTC. This translates into CASSQIAGGPREQFF.

The chain couples TRBV3-1 to TRBJ2-3; D not certain. Trimming stripped 5 bases from V and 4 bases from J, with 10 bases between. Germline values: CDR1 LGHDT, CDR2 YNNKEL (reference sequence). The CDR3 sequence is 13 residues long. The CDR3 bases are TGTGCCAGCAGCAAACTCGGAGCAGATACGCAGTATTTT. It is translated as CASSKLGADTQYF.

CDR3 DNA sequence: TGTGCCAGCAGCGGGGGGCGGGACAGCAACCTCTATGGCTACACCTTC. Its translation: CASSGGRDSNLYGYTF. The J gene is TRBJ1-2, the V gene TRBV9; 7 bases fit TRBD1. Germline CDR1 and CDR2: SGDLS and YYNGEE. The CDR3 covers 16 residues. Trimming at V came to 3 bases and at J to 4 bases, leaving 12 bases not matched to a gene.

This clonotype was observed many times. This chain joins TRBV27 and TRBJ1-5, with 10 bases aligning to TRBD1. The ends lost 3 bases at V and 7 bases at J; junction bases unmatched: 3. This CDR3 has 14 amino acids. Per the germline V gene, CDR1 is MNHEY and CDR2 is SMNVEV (reference sequence). The DNA of the CDR3 is TGTGCCAGCAGTTTCGACAGGGGGCACCAGCCCCAGCATTTT. This encodes CASSFDRGHQPQHF.

In this sample, this clonotype turned up a few times. This sequence joins TRBV5-1 and TRBJ1-1; the match to TRBD1 covers 8 bases. The CDR3 has 15 residues. J was trimmed by 4 bases and V by 3 bases; bases with no gene match: 8. The germline V gene encodes CDR1 SGHRS and CDR2 YFSETQ. Here the CDR3 DNA reads TGCGCCAGCAGCTCGATGACAGGGGAGGGCACTGAAGCTTTCTTT. This gives the protein CASSSMTGEGTEAFF. The variable domain in full, completed from reference TRBV5-1 and TRBJ1-1, reads KAGVTQTPRYLIKTRGQQVTLSCSPISGHRSVSWYQQTPGQGLQFLFEYFSETQRNKGNFPGRFSGRQFSNSRSEMNVSTLELGDSALYLCASSSMTGEGTEAFFGQGTRLTVV.

This clonotype was counted at least ten times. The rearrangement uses TRBV3-1 and TRBJ2-7; perhaps TRBD2 as D (6 bases). Germline CDR1 LGHDT, CDR2 YNNKEL (reference sequence). With 4 bases removed from V and 6 bases from J, the gap between germline ends came to 16 bases. The CDR3 consists of 14 residues. The CDR3 here is CASSPLEGWGEQYF. As DNA, the CDR3 is TGTGCCAGCAGCCCCTTGGAGGGGTGGGGCGAGCAGTACTTC.

This clonotype was recorded many times. This chain joins TRBV10-3 and TRBJ2-1; TRBD1 agrees at 10 bases. The V and J ends lost 4 bases and 6 bases, in that order; junction bases with no gene match: 6. This CDR3 is built from 15 residues. CDR1 and CDR2 from the germline V gene are ENHRY and SYGVKD. The CDR3 loop reads CAISGQGARGNEQFF. CDR3 in DNA: TGTGCCATCAGTGGACAGGGGGCTAGGGGCAATGAGCAGTTCTTC.

This clonotype has ten or more counts. CDR3 bases: TGCAGCGTTGTAGTGGGGGGAAGGATAAAGACTGAAGCTTTCTTT. The encoded protein is CSVVVGGRIKTEAFF. The genes are TRBV29-1 and TRBJ1-1, with D possibly being TRBD1 (5 bases). Per the germline V gene, CDR1 is SQVTM and CDR2 is ANQGSEA. V dropped 4 bases and J dropped 5 bases, with 20 bases sitting between them. The CDR3 sequence is 15 residues long.

This clonotype was counted a single time. The rearrangement links TRBV27 to TRBJ2-7, with D perhaps TRBD2 (5 bases). Trimming removed 4 bases from V and 2 bases from J, with 9 bases in between. Germline V lookup: CDR1 MNHEY, CDR2 SMNVEV (reference sequence). The CDR3 totals 13 residues. CDR3 nucleotide sequence: TGTGCCAGCAGTTCCAAGACTACCTACGAGCAGTACTTC. Translated, it gives CASSSKTTYEQYF.

This clonotype has ten or more counts. This chain uses TRBV5-1 with TRBJ2-6, with D hard to call. Germline V CDR1 and CDR2: SGHRS, YFSETQ. The CDR3 consists of 14 residues. The V end lost 4 bases, the J end lost 0 bases, and 5 bases lay between the germline ends. CDR3 amino acids: CASSDSSGANVLTF. The CDR3 DNA reads as TGCGCCAGCAGCGATAGCTCTGGGGCCAACGTCCTGACTTTC.

This clonotype has just a few counts. The chain joins TRBV7-9 to TRBJ2-5; possible D gene TRBD1, 6 bases. CDR3 length: 14 residues. The V gene's germline CDR1 is SEHNR and CDR2 FQNEAQ (reference sequence). Trimming cost V 5 bases and J 1 base, with 11 bases left between them. The CDR3 sequence is CASSRGGTQETQYF. The CDR3 DNA follows: TGTGCCAGCAGCCGAGGGGGAACCCAAGAGACCCAGTACTTC.

For this clonotype: A read error may account for a junction end that differs from germline. This chain uses TRBV2 with TRBJ2-1; D is possibly TRBD1 or TRBD2 (5 bases each). CDR1 is SNHLY, CDR2 FYNNEI, per germline. The CDR3 is 17 amino acids. The CDR3 is CASSHARDESSYNEQFF. CDR3 sequence (DNA): TGCGCCAGCAGCCATGCTAGGGACGAGAGCTCCTACAATGAGCAGTTCTTC.

The chain joins TRBV9 to TRBJ2-7; 15 bases align to TRBD2. Looked up from germline, CDR1 is SGDLS and CDR2 is YYNGEE. V shed 8 bases, J shed 6 bases, and the junction held 9 bases outside the gene matches. The CDR3 contains 15 residues. The CDR3 sequence is CASSPGLAGGGEQYF. CDR3 in DNA: TGTGCCAGTAGCCCGGGACTAGCGGGAGGCGGCGAGCAGTACTTC.

This clonotype was seen at least ten times. This rearrangement joins TRBV29-1 to TRBJ2-3, with TRBD1 identical over 9 bases. The CDR3 is made up of 14 amino acids. CDR1 SQVTM and CDR2 ANQGSEA come from the germline V gene. The J segment lost 3 bases and the V segment lost 7 bases, leaving 8 bases of the junction unmatched. The CDR3 reads CSAAPGQGTDTQYF. The CDR3 bases are TGCAGCGCCGCGCCGGGACAGGGTACAGATACGCAGTATTTT.

This clonotype was seen ten or more times. The CDR3 protein is CASSLSGGGAGPGYEQYF. CDR3 nucleotide sequence: TGTGCCAGCAGTTTATCAGGGGGGGGCGCTGGACCCGGATACGAGCAGTACTTC. The chain is built from TRBV27 and TRBJ2-7, with TRBD2 as a possible D gene (7 bases). CDR1 is MNHEY, CDR2 SMNVEV, per germline (reference sequence). The CDR3 totals 18 residues. V dropped 0 bases and J dropped 4 bases, with 22 bases sitting between them.